This is a list of T cell receptor beta chains from one sample in a study of cytomegalovirus exposure and HLA in healthy donors. Here immunoSEQ multiplex PCR was the method, and the copy in TCRdb shows in-frame clones only, minus some. The repertoire holds 100,000 to 120,000 clones, with approximately 80% as singletons. Sequencing was done on a sample of PBMCs. These receptors were obtained from a woman younger than 30 in good health and CMV-seronegative. The conserved cysteine and the conserved F or W are not part of the CDR3 here. The order of the fields is V gene, J gene, CDR3 protein.

V: TRBV7-8; J: TRBJ1-2; CDR3: ASSWLDRGDGYT
V: TRBV2; J: TRBJ1-1; CDR3: ASSTTGSTEAF
V: TRBV11-2; J: TRBJ1-6; CDR3: ASSPDRQLSNSPLH
V: TRBV4-2; J: TRBJ1-1; CDR3: ASSQEGGGGTEAF
V: TRBV19; J: TRBJ2-3; CDR3: ASSLRTDTQY
V: TRBV27; J: TRBJ1-1; CDR3: ASSTYREDGTEAF
V: TRBV2; J: TRBJ1-1; CDR3: ASSGQGRNTEAF
V: TRBV6-5; J: TRBJ1-1; CDR3: ASSYSGHSNTEAF
V: TRBV7-9; J: TRBJ1-4; CDR3: ASSSSPTGKNEKLF
V: TRBV2; J: TRBJ1-2; CDR3: ASNAGRYGYT
V: TRBV7-6; J: TRBJ1-1; CDR3: ASSLREGQNTEAF
V: TRBV5-1; J: TRBJ1-3; CDR3: ASSTGTGTTGNTIY
V: TRBV29-1; J: TRBJ1-1; CDR3: SVGGGTEAF
V: TRBV4-1; J: TRBJ1-1; CDR3: ASSQPRQVMNTEAF
V: TRBV6-1; J: TRBJ2-1; CDR3: ASSVTSGGYNEQF
V: TRBV7-8; J: TRBJ2-3; CDR3: ASSFAVRDTQY
V: TRBV5-4; J: TRBJ1-1; CDR3: ASSLEGTRNTEAF
V: TRBV5-1; J: TRBJ2-1; CDR3: ASSSAGGGRPYNEQF
V: TRBV2; J: TRBJ2-1; CDR3: ASSDPLAGVDEQF
V: TRBV7-2; J: TRBJ1-5; CDR3: ASSPKGQGDQPQH
V: TRBV5-1; J: TRBJ1-1; CDR3: ASSIQGVNTEAF
V: TRBV5-1; J: TRBJ2-1; CDR3: ASSLYRAGGSYNEQF
V: TRBV25-1; J: TRBJ2-4; CDR3: ASGEGRQGANIQY
V: TRBV6-4; J: TRBJ2-7; CDR3: ASSEEQGPYEQY
V: TRBV6-6; J: TRBJ2-1; CDR3: ASSPYINEQF
V: TRBV7-2; J: TRBJ1-2; CDR3: ASSFGQTSYGYT
V: TRBV7-6; J: TRBJ2-7; CDR3: ASSLASVYEQY
V: TRBV27; J: TRBJ1-1; CDR3: ASSPRTATEAF
V: TRBV7-9; J: TRBJ1-1; CDR3: ASSLESEGTEAF
V: TRBV28; J: TRBJ2-2; CDR3: ASRSPGLAGVVTGELF
V: TRBV7-8; J: TRBJ2-7; CDR3: ASSPLTASSYEQY
V: TRBV27; J: TRBJ1-1; CDR3: ASNLGRGMNTEAF
V: TRBV18; J: TRBJ2-1; CDR3: ASSPPVGVNEQF
V: TRBV29-1; J: TRBJ1-1; CDR3: SVEVASEKAF
V: TRBV10-1; J: TRBJ1-2; CDR3: ASNPGGYT
V: TRBV5-1; J: TRBJ2-2; CDR3: ASTPSILTGNTGELF
V: TRBV28; J: TRBJ2-3; CDR3: ASSLTGTGFTDTQY
V: TRBV5-1; J: TRBJ1-1; CDR3: SSSAPGQGGTEAF
V: TRBV28; J: TRBJ2-2; CDR3: ASSFQATGELF
V: TRBV5-6; J: TRBJ1-6; CDR3: ASSLGPRTGERAPLH
V: TRBV12-2; J: TRBJ2-5; CDR3: ASRLAGSPGLVGETQY
V: TRBV14; J: TRBJ2-7; CDR3: ASSRGRPGDPYEQY
V: TRBV5-1; J: TRBJ2-1; CDR3: ASSLGRNEQF
V: TRBV18; J: TRBJ2-7; CDR3: ASSPGAGGYEQY
V: TRBV6-4; J: TRBJ2-2; CDR3: ASSDSSTGELF
V: TRBV30; J: TRBJ1-1; CDR3: AWSSTHMNTEAF
V: TRBV15; J: TRBJ1-4; CDR3: ATSRELPAAGEKLF
V: TRBV18; J: TRBJ2-2; CDR3: ASSPLGEELF
V: TRBV5-1; J: TRBJ2-1; CDR3: ASSLEVSGSNEQF
V: TRBV15; J: TRBJ1-1; CDR3: ATSRGTEDTEAF
V: TRBV19; J: TRBJ2-5; CDR3: ASSIGEETQY
V: TRBV6-1; J: TRBJ2-2; CDR3: ASSEAKGEIGELF
V: TRBV5-1; J: TRBJ2-1; CDR3: ASSLAGDSYNEQF
V: TRBV27; J: TRBJ1-4; CDR3: ASSRQGSNEKLF
V: TRBV4-1; J: TRBJ2-3; CDR3: ASSQDTSGYTDTQY